Listed below are T cell receptor beta chains from one sample, sequenced in a study of T cell responses to AZD1222 COVID-19 vaccine. Clones were sequenced by immunoSEQ multiplex PCR, and TCRdb holds only the in-frame ones, with some missing. Of about 270,000 clones in the sample, around 92% were seen once. This specimen was peripheral blood, taken 28 days after the second AZD1222 dose. The source is an adult who received the AZD1222 COVID-19 vaccine. Each CDR3 is given with its conserved first and last residue. Fields, in order: J gene, clone size, V gene, D gene, CDR3 DNA, CDR3 protein. A D gene is named only where the DNA matches it firmly. Not all rows give a size; the values are once, few, many and, for expanded clones, a class.

TRBJ2-3 | NA | TRBV19 | NA | NA | CASTSGGGGADTQYF
TRBJ1-2 | NA | TRBV28 | NA | TGTGCCAGCAGTTACGGGGTCGATGGCTACACCTTC | CASSYGVDGYTF
TRBJ1-2 | NA | TRBV6-5 | TRBD1 | TGTGCCAGCAGTTACTCGAAGGGGGCGCTTGGCTACACCTTC | CASSYSKGALGYTF
TRBJ2-7 | NA | TRBV18 | NA | TGTGCCAGCTCACCACCTTCTCAAAGGCGGGCGCCCTCCTACGAGCAGTACTTC | CASSPPSQRRAPSYEQYF
TRBJ2-1 | once | TRBV27 | TRBD2 | TGTGCCAGCAGCCGTCTTAGCGGGTCCTTAGGGGAGCAGTTCTTC | CASSRLSGSLGEQFF
TRBJ2-1 | NA | TRBV2 | NA | TGTGCCAGCCTTGGGTTTGACAAAAAAATGGGGGGTTACAATAATGAGCAGTTCTTC | CASLGFDKKMGGYNNEQFF
TRBJ2-7 | NA | TRBV12-3/TRBV12-4 | NA | TGTGCCAGCAGCGGGACCTTCGGCGAGCAGTACTTC | CASSGTFGEQYF
TRBJ1-2 | NA | TRBV5-8 | NA | TGTGCCAGCAGCTTGACAGGGCACCCTGGCTACACCTTC | CASSLTGHPGYTF
TRBJ1-6 | NA | TRBV4-1 | NA | TGCGCCAGCAGCCAAGGCCCCGGGCGTAATTCACCCCTCCACTTT | CASSQGPGRNSPLHF
TRBJ1-1 | once | TRBV28 | NA | TGTGCCAGCAGTTTTGAGACTGAAGCTTTCTTT | CASSFETEAFF
TRBJ1-4 | NA | TRBV7-2 | TRBD1 | TGTGCCAGCTCCTCGGGACAGCTTAATGAAAAACTGTTTTTT | CASSSGQLNEKLFF
TRBJ1-1 | NA | TRBV5-5 | NA | TGTGCCAGCAGCTTGTTACCTGCGAACACTGAAGCTTTCTTT | CASSLLPANTEAFF